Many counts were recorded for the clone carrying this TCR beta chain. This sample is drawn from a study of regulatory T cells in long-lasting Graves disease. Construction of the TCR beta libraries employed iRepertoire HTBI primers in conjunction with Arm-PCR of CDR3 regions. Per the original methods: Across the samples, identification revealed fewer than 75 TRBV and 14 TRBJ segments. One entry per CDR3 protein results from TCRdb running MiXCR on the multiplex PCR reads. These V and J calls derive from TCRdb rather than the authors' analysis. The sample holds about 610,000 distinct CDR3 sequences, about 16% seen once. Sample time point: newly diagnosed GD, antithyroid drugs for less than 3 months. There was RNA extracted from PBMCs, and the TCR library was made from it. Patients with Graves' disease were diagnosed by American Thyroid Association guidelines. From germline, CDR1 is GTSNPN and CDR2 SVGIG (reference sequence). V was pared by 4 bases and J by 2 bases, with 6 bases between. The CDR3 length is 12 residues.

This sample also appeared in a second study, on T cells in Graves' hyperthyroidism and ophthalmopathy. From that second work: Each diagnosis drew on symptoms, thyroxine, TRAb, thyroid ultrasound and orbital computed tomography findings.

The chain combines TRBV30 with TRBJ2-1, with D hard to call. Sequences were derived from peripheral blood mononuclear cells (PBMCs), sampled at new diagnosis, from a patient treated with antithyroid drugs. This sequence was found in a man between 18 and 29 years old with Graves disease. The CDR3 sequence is CAWNGPYNEQFF. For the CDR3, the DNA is TGTGCCTGGAACGGACCCTACAATGAGCAGTTCTTC.